This T cell receptor beta chain is drawn from a study of T-cell memory formation after mild COVID-19 (dated by TCRdb to the early 2020s). Broadly, across the study: Most TCR sequence clusters were specific to one of the two donors. In a couple of donors, T-cell clones that expanded and contracted after mild COVID-19 were tracked by sequencing TCRalpha and TCRbeta repertoires over time. Two young, previously healthy adult volunteers made up the cohort, one male and one female. Study-wide conclusions, independent of this receptor: Contracting CD4+ clones were located mainly in the CM and EM memory subsets, whereas CD8+ clones were found to be enriched in EMRA. Whether the second-wave clones peaking on day 37 were SARS-CoV-2 specific was not confirmed. The study covered only a couple of mild cases, and larger cohorts including severe cases with pre-infection samples were considered necessary. Some responding clones were detected in pre-infection memory, which suggested that pre-existing cross-reactive memory T cells had joined the SARS-CoV-2 response. Clones contracting from day 15 to 85 had balanced CD4/CD8 phenotypes, while a second wave expanding from day 15 to 37 was biased towards CD4+.

The CDR3 covers 13 residues, taking in both the cysteine and the phenylalanine. Kept here is only the CDR3 DNA, which spans 39 bases and is read in frame from base 1. Reading the germline V gene (reference sequence) gives CDR1 LGHDT and CDR2 YNNKEL. V loses 4 bases of germline sequence and J loses 9 bases, and the interval between the two ends is 13 bases. Sequencing was performed on an Illumina NovaSeq 6000. TCRalpha and TCRbeta cDNA libraries were built by 5'RACE with constant-segment primers, adding sample barcodes and unique molecular identifiers. Trizol reagent was used to extract RNA from every sample. The libraries were amplified in two PCR steps, and the second step added a second sample barcode and Illumina TruSeq adapters. Sequencing of the libraries was done on an Illumina NovaSeq, producing 2 x 150 bp paired-end reads. From the authors' description of their analysis: With migec v1.2.7, reads were demultiplexed and then collapsed into UMI-guided consensus sequences. Using mixcr v2.1.11, UMI consensuses were aligned to TRA and TRB V and J templates and then assembled into clonotypes. A clonotype was counted as expanded or contracted only when both edgeR and NoisET called the clonotype significant, with the noise models trained on biological replicates. For edgeR calls, the thresholds were a false discovery rate-adjusted p below 0.01 and a log2 fold-change of 1. As an exploratory analysis of dynamics, max-normalized trajectories of the 1000 most abundant clonotypes were examined by PCA with hierarchical clustering. The CD4 or CD8 phenotype of responding clones was assigned using the separately sequenced CD4+ and CD8+ repertoires. TCRdb reanalyzed the raw reads on its own, using fastp at Q25 for trimming and MiXCR for clone calling, and kept in-frame beta chains. Each CDR3 protein appears once, grouped with its most common genes and DNA. TCRdb, rather than the study authors, made the V and J calls. The sample table records 140,000 to 150,000 distinct CDR3 sequences; about 19% of these occur just once. About 2% of the sample is taken by the ten largest.

Note on this clonotype: Its antigen is unknown. Nothing much larger sits one base from this clone, and base qualities are not available.

Ficoll-Paque density gradient centrifugation was the method used to isolate PBMCs. The source of this sequence is an adult woman who had mild COVID-19 (a few samples of this study predate the infection). The sample titles of this study are shuffled in the database, so cell type and time point are left out; the donor was told from shared clones. Sample: PBMCs or a T cell subset sorted from them (not recorded which). The chain employs TRBV3-1 and TRBJ2-1; the D gene is perhaps TRBD1, from 6 matching bases. CDR3 sequence: CASSRDTLGEQFF. The sequenced DNA: TGTGCCAGCAGCCGGGACACGCTTGGTGAGCAGTTCTTC.